One and the same sample provided the 18 T cell receptor beta chains below, sequenced in a study of cytomegalovirus exposure and HLA in healthy donors. It was with 60 Vbeta and 13 Jbeta primers that the PCR ran. Sequencing used immunoSEQ multiplex PCR; TCRdb keeps in-frame clones, though not all of them. The sample has tens of thousands of clones, 73% seen once. Sequenced material: PBMCs. The receptors originated from a man aged 45-65 years in good health and CMV-seronegative.

The chain links TRBV19 to TRBJ2-3, with TRBD2 matching over 13 bases. The CDR3 is 16 amino acids. CDR1 is LNHDA and CDR2 is SQIVND in the germline V gene (reference sequence). V lost 7 bases to trimming and J lost 5 bases; unmatched junction nucleotides: 9. The CDR3 nucleotides are TGTGCCAGTAACCTACTAGCGGGGGGGCCTGGAGATACGCAGTATTTT. Protein product: CASNLLAGGPGDTQYF.

The chain uses TRBV21-1 and TRBJ1-5; TRBD1, the table's D call, lacks a check against the DNA. TRBV21-1 has pseudogene status. The CDR3 sequence is 18 residues long. The CDR3 nucleotides are TGTGCCAGCACCCTGGGCCCCGACAGGGATTGGGACAATCAGCCCCAGCATTTT. Protein sequence: CASTLGPDRDWDNQPQHF.

The rearrangement uses TRBV10-3 and TRBJ1-2, with TRBD1 matching over 9 bases. The CDR3 loop spans 13 amino acids. Germline V gene data show CDR1 as ENHRY and CDR2 as SYGVKD. V was pared by 7 bases and J by 4 bases, with 4 bases of the junction left unmatched. DNA for the CDR3: TGTGCCATCAATACAGGGGGCACCTATGGCTACACCTTC. Translated, it gives CAINTGGTYGYTF.

This chain connects TRBV6-6 to TRBJ1-2, with 7 bases that match TRBD1. The junction had 10 bases not matched to a gene; V was cut back by 11 bases and J by 1 base. The CDR3 consists of 14 residues. Germline CDR1 and CDR2: MNHNY and SVGAGI (reference sequence). In nucleotides, the CDR3 is TGTGCCGGTTTACAGGGGACCCATAACTATGGCTACACCTTC. Protein product: CAGLQGTHNYGYTF.

The chain combines TRBV7-2 with TRBJ2-3; 8 bases map to TRBD1. Germline values: CDR1 SGHTA, CDR2 FQGNSA. There are 15 residues in the CDR3. V shed 5 bases and J 1 base; nucleotides not matched to a gene: 5. Written as DNA, the CDR3 is TGTGCCAGCAGCCTCAGGGGGCTTGGCACAGATACGCAGTATTTT. This gives the protein CASSLRGLGTDTQYF.

This chain links TRBV6-1 with TRBJ2-3; 8 nucleotides line up with TRBD2. The V gene's germline CDR1 is MNHNS and CDR2 SASEGT. With 7 bases clipped from V and 5 bases from J, the junction kept 8 bases outside the gene matches. This CDR3 region has 14 residues. The DNA for the CDR3 is TGTGCCAGCATAGGTCGGGGGGGCATAGATACGCAGTATTTT. It codes for CASIGRGGIDTQYF.

This clone has only a few counts. The DNA is left out, because the CDR3 cannot be placed on it with certainty; the CDR3 is given as TCRdb lists it. The chain joins TRBV2 to TRBJ2-1; TRBD2, the D gene given by the table, was not confirmed from the DNA. The CDR3 region is 15 residues in length, termini included. From germline, CDR1 is SNHLY and CDR2 FYNNEI. The CDR3 protein is CASSEVGQGNSGLFF.

This clone was detected a few times. This chain's CDR3 is CASTLTGTDTQYF. In DNA form, the CDR3 reads TGCGCCAGCACCCTGACAGGCACAGATACGCAGTATTTT. This sequence joins TRBV5-1 and TRBJ2-3, with D possibly being TRBD1 (5 bases). The germline CDR1 and CDR2 sequences are SGHRS and YFSETQ. The CDR3 loop spans 13 amino acids. The ends were cut back, 6 bases at V and 1 base at J, with 9 bases in the middle.

V is TRBV19 and J is TRBJ1-2, with 7 nucleotides matching TRBD1. The junction had 12 bases not matched to a gene; V was cut back by 5 bases and J by 6 bases. The CDR3 runs 15 residues. Germline V gene sequence: CDR1 LNHDA, CDR2 SQIVND (reference sequence). CDR3: CASSFLLTGQDGYTF. DNA of the CDR3: TGTGCCAGTAGTTTCCTCCTGACAGGGCAGGATGGCTACACCTTC.

This clone was seen more than once but under ten times. V gene TRBV6-1 combines with J gene TRBJ2-3; TRBD2 aligns across 12 bases. This CDR3 is built from 15 residues. V trimming: 4 bases; J trimming: 5 bases; junction bases outside the gene matches: 4. Germline V gene lookup returns CDR1 MNHNS and CDR2 SASEGT. The CDR3 protein is CASSGLAGAQDTQYF. The CDR3 nucleotides are TGTGCCAGCAGTGGACTAGCGGGGGCCCAAGATACGCAGTATTTT.

The chain carries TRBV7-9 and TRBJ1-4, with D possibly being TRBD1 (5 bases). This CDR3 comprises 14 residues. The V gene's germline CDR1 is SEHNR and CDR2 FQNEAQ (reference sequence). V gave up 8 bases and J gave up 0 bases, with 10 bases separating them. This CDR3 is CASGRGATNEKLFF. The CDR3 bases are TGTGCCAGCGGGAGGGGTGCAACTAATGAAAAACTGTTTTTT.

This clone has just one count. This sequence joins TRBV5-5 and TRBJ2-2; possible D gene TRBD2, 6 bases. The germline CDR1 and CDR2 sequences are SGHKS and YYEKEE (reference sequence). The CDR3 loop spans 15 amino acids. V was clipped by 4 bases and J by 2 bases, with 12 bases between them. CDR3 nucleotides: TGTGCCAGCAGCGCGGGAAACCTTAACACCGGGGAGCTGTTTTTT. It is translated as CASSAGNLNTGELFF.

The V and J genes are TRBV7-8 and TRBJ2-5; 16 positions match TRBD2. Germline V gives CDR1 SGHVS, CDR2 FQNEAQ. The CDR3 has 17 residues. Trimming at V came to 5 bases and at J to 10 bases, leaving 13 bases not matched to a gene. The DNA for the CDR3 is TGTGCCAGCAGCCCCAGTGGGACTAGCGGGGGGGCTAGGATCCAGTACTTC. Its protein product is CASSPSGTSGGARIQYF.

Here the CDR3 DNA reads TGTGCCAGTAGCCGCGACAGGGGTCCTGAAGCTTTCTTT. Amino acids: CASSRDRGPEAFF. This rearrangement joins TRBV19 to TRBJ1-1, with 8 bases matching TRBD1. V was clipped by 6 bases and J by 6 bases; unmatched bases: 6. Germline CDR1 is LNHDA and CDR2 is SQIVND (reference sequence). CDR3 length: 13 residues.

This chain uses TRBV7-3 with TRBJ1-2; 10 positions agree with TRBD1. This CDR3 contains 15 residues. The trim removed 4 bases at V and 8 bases at J, leaving 10 bases unmatched. Germline loops: CDR1 SGHTA, CDR2 FQGTGA. CDR3 protein: CASSSLHRGQGGYTF. The CDR3 DNA follows: TGTGCCAGCAGCTCCCTTCACAGGGGACAGGGGGGCTACACCTTC.

This chain uses TRBV11-1 with TRBJ1-2, with D perhaps TRBD1 (5 bases). Germline V gene lookup returns CDR1 SGHAT and CDR2 FQDESV (reference sequence). Deletions cut 1 base from V and 7 bases from J, with 22 bases between. The CDR3 is made up of 17 amino acids. The CDR3 DNA reads TGTGCCAGCAGCTTAGGCGGTTTCACAGGTGTACTATTTGGCTACACCTTC. It is translated as CASSLGGFTGVLFGYTF.

This rearrangement joins TRBV9 to TRBJ2-5; tentatively, D is TRBD2 (6 bases). V lost 0 bases and J lost 4, with 16 bases in between. From germline, CDR1 is SGDLS and CDR2 YYNGEE. This CDR3 is built from 16 residues. CDR3 protein: CASSVAPLGGGETQYF. CDR3 nucleotide sequence: TGTGCCAGCAGCGTAGCCCCCCTGGGGGGTGGAGAGACCCAGTACTTC.

V gene TRBV7-2 combines with J gene TRBJ1-6; 7 bases align to TRBD1. The V and J ends lost 8 bases and 10 bases, in that order; junction bases with no gene match: 11. There are 14 residues in the CDR3. CDR1 is SGHTA, CDR2 FQGNSA, per germline. The CDR3: CASSRNRGGSPLHF. CDR3 sequence (DNA): TGTGCCAGCTCCCGGAACAGGGGTGGGTCACCCCTCCACTTT.